This T cell receptor (beta chain) originates from a study of blood T cell repertoires in COVID-19. Study background: Nucleic acid was either cDNA or gDNA, and it came from T cells, B-cell-depleted T cells, or PBMCs.

V gave up 3 bases and J gave up 3 bases; unmatched junction bases: 1. The germline gives CDR1 SGHNT, CDR2 YENEEA. This CDR3 contains 14 residues. Using immunoSEQ multiplex PCR, the repertoire was profiled, and TCRdb retains in-frame clones only, with some absent. The sample has around 70,000 clones; around nine tenths are singletons. The TCR originated in a human donor in a cohort sampled during active COVID-19. The chain has TRBV11-3 and TRBJ2-3; TRBD1 matches 9 bases. Sequenced input: peripheral blood. The DNA of the CDR3 is TGTGCCAGCAGCTTTGGACAGGGGACAGATACGCAGTATTTT. Its translation is CASSFGQGTDTQYF.